This T cell receptor beta chain was profiled in a study of early T cells in non-severe SARS-CoV-2 infection. Turning to the study itself: The chains were unpaired, and the sequenced material was bulk RNA from unsorted whole blood.

In the library, individual cDNA molecules carried attached unique molecular identifiers. TCRdb re-called the 5' RACE reads through MiXCR, storing one row per CDR3 protein. The sample has approximately 79,000 distinct CDR3 sequences, approximately 13% seen once. V shed 6 bases and J 2 bases; nucleotides not matched to a gene: 7. CDR1 and CDR2 (germline): SGHKS, YYEKEE (reference sequence). The CDR3 consists of 15 residues. Input material: whole blood. This chain links TRBV5-5 with TRBJ2-2; 7 nucleotides align to TRBD2. The sequence was obtained from an adult who was a healthcare worker with PCR-confirmed SARS-CoV-2 infection or an uninfected control (not recorded which). DNA of the CDR3: TGTGCCAGCACCGGGAGGACTGAAAACACCGGGGAGCTGTTTTTT. It is translated as CASTGRTENTGELFF.